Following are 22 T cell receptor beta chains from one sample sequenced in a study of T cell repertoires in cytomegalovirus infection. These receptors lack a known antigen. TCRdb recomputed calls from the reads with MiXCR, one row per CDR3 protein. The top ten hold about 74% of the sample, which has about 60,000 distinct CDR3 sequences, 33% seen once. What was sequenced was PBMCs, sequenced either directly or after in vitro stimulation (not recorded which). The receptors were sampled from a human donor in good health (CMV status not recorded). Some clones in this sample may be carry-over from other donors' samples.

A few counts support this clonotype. The DNA of the CDR3 is TGTGCCAGCAGCTTAGAAGGGGGGGGGTCCACAGGGTACTTC. Translated: CASSLEGGGSTGYF. The chain recombines TRBV7-2 with TRBJ2-7, with D possibly matching TRBD2 (7 bases). This CDR3 is 14 amino acids long. The germline V gene encodes CDR1 SGHTA and CDR2 FQGNSA. Trimming stripped 1 base from V and 12 bases from J, with 19 bases between.

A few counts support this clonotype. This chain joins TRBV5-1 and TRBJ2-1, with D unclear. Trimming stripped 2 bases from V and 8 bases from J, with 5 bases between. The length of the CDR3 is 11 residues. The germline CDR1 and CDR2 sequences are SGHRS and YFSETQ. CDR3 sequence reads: CASSFTDEQFF. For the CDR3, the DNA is TGCGCCAGCAGCTTCACCGATGAGCAGTTCTTC.

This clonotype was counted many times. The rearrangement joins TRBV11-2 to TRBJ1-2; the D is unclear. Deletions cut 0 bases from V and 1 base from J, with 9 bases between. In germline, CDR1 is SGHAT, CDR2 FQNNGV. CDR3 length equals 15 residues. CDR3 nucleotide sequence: TGTGCCAGCAGCTTAGATCAGGCGGTTAACTATGGCTACACCTTC. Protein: CASSLDQAVNYGYTF.

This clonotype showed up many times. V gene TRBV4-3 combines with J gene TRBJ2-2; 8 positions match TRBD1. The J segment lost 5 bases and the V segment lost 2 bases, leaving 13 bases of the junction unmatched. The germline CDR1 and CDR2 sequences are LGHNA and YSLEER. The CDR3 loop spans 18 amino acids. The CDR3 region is CASSQPGQGGSVTGELFF. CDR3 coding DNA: TGCGCCAGCAGCCAACCTGGACAGGGAGGTAGTGTAACCGGGGAGCTGTTTTTT.

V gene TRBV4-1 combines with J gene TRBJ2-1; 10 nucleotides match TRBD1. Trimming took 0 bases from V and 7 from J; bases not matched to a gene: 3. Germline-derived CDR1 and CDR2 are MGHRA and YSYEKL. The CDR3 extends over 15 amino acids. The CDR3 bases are TGCGCCAGCAGCCAAGAGGACAGGGGGTGGAATGAGCAGTTCTTC. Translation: CASSQEDRGWNEQFF.

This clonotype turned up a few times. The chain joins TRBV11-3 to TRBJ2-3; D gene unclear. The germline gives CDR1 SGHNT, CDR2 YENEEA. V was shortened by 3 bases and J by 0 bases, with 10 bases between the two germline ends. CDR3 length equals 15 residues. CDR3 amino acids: CASSLGSTSTDTQYF. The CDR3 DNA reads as TGTGCCAGCAGCTTGGGCAGCACTAGCACAGATACGCAGTATTTT.

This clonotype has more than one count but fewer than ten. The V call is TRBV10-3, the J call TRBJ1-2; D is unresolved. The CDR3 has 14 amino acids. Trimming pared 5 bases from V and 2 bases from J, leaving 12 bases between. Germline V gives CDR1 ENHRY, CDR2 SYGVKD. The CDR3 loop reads CAISRAGRNYGYTF. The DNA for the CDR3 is TGTGCCATCAGTCGGGCCGGACGGAACTATGGCTACACCTTC.

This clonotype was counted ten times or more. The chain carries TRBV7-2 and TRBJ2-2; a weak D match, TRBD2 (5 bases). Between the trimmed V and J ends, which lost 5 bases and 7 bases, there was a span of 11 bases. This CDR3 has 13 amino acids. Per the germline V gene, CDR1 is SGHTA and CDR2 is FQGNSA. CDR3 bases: TGTGCCAGCAGCCGGGATCCCAGCGGGGAGCTGTTTTTT. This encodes CASSRDPSGELFF.

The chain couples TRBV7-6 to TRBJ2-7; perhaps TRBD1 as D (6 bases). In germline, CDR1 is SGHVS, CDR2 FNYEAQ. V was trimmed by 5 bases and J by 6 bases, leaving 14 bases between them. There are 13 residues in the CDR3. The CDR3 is CASSPRTGSEQYF. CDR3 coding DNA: TGTGCCAGCAGCCCTAGAACAGGGAGCGAGCAGTACTTC. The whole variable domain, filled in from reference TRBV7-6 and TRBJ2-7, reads GAGVSQSPRYKVTKRGQDVALRCDPISGHVSLYWYRQALGQGPEFLTYFNYEAQQDKSGLPNDRFSAERPEGSISTLTIQRTEQRDSAMYRCASSPRTGSEQYFGPGTRLTVT.

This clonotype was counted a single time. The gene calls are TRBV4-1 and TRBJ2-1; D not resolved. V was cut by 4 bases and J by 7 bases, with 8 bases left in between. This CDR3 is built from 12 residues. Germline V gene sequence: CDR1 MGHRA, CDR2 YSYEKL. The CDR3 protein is CASSLYPNEQFF. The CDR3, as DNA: TGCGCCAGCAGCCTATACCCTAATGAGCAGTTCTTC.

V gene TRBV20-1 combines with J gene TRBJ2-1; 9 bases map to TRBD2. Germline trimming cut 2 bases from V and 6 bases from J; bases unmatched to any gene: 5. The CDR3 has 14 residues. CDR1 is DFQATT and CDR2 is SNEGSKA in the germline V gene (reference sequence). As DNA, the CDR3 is TGCAGTGCTAGACGAGCGGGAGGTCGCAATGAGCAGTTCTTC. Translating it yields CSARRAGGRNEQFF.

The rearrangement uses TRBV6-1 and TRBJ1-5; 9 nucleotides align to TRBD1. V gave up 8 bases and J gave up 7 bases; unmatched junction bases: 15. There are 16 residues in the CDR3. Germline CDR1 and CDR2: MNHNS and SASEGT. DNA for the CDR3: TGTGCCAGCGGCCTGGACAGGGGAGGCCTCCAACAGCCCCAGCATTTT. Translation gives CASGLDRGGLQQPQHF.

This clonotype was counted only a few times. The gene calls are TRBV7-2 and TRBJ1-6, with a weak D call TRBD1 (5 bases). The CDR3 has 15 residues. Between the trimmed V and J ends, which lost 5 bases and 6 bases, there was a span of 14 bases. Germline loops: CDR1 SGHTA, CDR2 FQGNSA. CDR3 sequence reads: CASSPQGRFNSPLHF. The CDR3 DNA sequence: TGTGCCAGCAGCCCGCAGGGACGGTTTAATTCACCCCTCCACTTT.

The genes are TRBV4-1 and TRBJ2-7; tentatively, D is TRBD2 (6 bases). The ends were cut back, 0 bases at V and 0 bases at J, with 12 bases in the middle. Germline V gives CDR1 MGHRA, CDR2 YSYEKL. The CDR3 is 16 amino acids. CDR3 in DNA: TGCGCCAGCAGCCAAGATGCCGGGACTGGCTCCTACGAGCAGTACTTC. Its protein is CASSQDAGTGSYEQYF.

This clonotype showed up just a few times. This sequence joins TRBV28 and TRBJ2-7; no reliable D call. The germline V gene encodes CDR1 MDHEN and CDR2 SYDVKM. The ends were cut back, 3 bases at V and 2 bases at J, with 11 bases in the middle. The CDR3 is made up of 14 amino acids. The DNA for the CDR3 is TGTGCCAGCAGTTTCTACGGCCTAACCTACGAGCAGTACTTC. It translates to CASSFYGLTYEQYF.

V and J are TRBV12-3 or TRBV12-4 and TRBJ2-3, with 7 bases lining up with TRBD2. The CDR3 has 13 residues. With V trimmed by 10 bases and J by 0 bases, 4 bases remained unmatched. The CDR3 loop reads CATSGASTDTQYF. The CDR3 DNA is TGTGCCACCAGCGGGGCTAGCACAGATACGCAGTATTTT.

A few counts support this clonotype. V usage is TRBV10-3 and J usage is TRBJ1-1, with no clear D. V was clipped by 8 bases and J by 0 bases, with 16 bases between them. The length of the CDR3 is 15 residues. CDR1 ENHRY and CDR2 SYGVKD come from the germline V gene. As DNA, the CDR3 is TGTGCCATCCGCGAACCGAATTTCTTGAACACTGAAGCTTTCTTT. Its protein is CAIREPNFLNTEAFF.

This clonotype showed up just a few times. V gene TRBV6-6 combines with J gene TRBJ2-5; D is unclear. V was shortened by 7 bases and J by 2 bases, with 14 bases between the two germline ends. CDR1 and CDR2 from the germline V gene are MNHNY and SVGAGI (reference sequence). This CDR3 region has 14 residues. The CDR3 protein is CASTSYYFQETQYF. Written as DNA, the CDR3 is TGTGCCAGCACCTCTTACTACTTTCAAGAGACCCAGTACTTC.

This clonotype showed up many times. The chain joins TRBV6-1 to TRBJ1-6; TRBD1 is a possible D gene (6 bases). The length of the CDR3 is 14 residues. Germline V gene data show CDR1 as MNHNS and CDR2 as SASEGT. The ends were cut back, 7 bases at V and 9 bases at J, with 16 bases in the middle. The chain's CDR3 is CASTNREFGSPLHF. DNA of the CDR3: TGTGCCAGCACCAACAGGGAATTTGGTTCACCCCTCCACTTT.

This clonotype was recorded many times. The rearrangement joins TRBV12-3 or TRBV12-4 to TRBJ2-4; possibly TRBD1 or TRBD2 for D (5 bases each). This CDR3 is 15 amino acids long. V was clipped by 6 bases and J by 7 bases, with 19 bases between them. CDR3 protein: CASRYRPSEGNIQYF. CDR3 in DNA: TGTGCCAGCAGGTACAGGCCCAGCGAGGGGAACATTCAGTACTTC.

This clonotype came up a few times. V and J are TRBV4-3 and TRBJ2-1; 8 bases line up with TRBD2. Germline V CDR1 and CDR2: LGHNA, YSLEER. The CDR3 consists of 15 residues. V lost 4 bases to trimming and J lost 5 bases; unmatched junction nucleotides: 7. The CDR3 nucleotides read TGCGCCAGCAGCCCGGGACTAGAGAGGGACAATGAGCAGTTCTTC. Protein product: CASSPGLERDNEQFF.

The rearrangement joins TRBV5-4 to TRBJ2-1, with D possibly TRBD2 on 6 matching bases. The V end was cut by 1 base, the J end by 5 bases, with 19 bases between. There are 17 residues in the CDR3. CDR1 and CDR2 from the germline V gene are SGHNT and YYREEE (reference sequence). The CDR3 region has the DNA TGTGCCAGCAGCTTGAGGCGGGGTGGAGAAGATCACAATGAGCAGTTCTTC. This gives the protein CASSLRRGGEDHNEQFF.